The 14 T cell receptor beta chains below all came from one sample that was sequenced in a study of T cells in women clearing cervical HPV infection. Generated by immunoSEQ multiplex PCR, the TCRdb table keeps only in-frame clones and is missing some. The specimen's table records about 48,000 clones. Sequenced input: blood buffy coat. These receptors were collected from a woman between 18 and 69 years old with a cervical HPV16 infection that either progressed to CIN3+ or cleared (not recorded which).

This CDR3 reads CASSPSRTGGKNIQYF. The CDR3 bases that were read are TGTGCCAGCAGCCCCAGTAGGACAGGAGGGAAAAACATT. The chain carries TRBV12-3 or TRBV12-4 and TRBJ2-4; D perhaps matches TRBD1 (7 bases). The CDR3 end lies 3 residues beyond the end of the read and is filled in from the germline J gene. The CDR3 consists of 16 residues. Trimming left V 6 bases short and J 4 bases short, with 19 bases between.

In regard to this clone: The CDR3 end lies 3 residues beyond the end of the read and is filled in from the germline J gene. The gene calls are TRBV19 and TRBJ2-6, with D possibly TRBD1 on 6 matching bases. The CDR3 is 13 amino acids. Per the germline V gene, CDR1 is LNHDA and CDR2 is SQIVND (reference sequence). Trimming cost V 8 bases and J 2 bases, with 7 bases left between them. CDR3 residues: CASGGAGANVLTF. CDR3 DNA, as far as it was read: TGTGCCAGTGGGGGCGCTGGGGCCAACGTC.

On this clone itself: The read finishes 3 residues shy of the CDR3 end, and the germline J gene is used to complete it. The chain couples TRBV13 to TRBJ1-3, with a possible D match to TRBD1 (5 bases). This CDR3 spans 15 amino acids. Germline V gives CDR1 PRHDT, CDR2 FYEKMQ (reference sequence). Trimming stripped 4 bases from V and 0 bases from J, with 10 bases between. The CDR3 loop reads CASSWGLNSGNTIYF. The DNA read from the CDR3 is TGTGCCAGCAGCTGGGGACTGAACTCTGGAAACACC.

CDR3 residues: CSAREGGDGTQYF. The covered CDR3 bases are TGCAGTGCTAGAGAGGGCGGGGACGGGACC. The chain carries TRBV20-1 and TRBJ2-5; D may be TRBD2 (6 bases). With the read ending 3 residues before the CDR3 end, the germline J gene is used to fill in that end. In germline, CDR1 is DFQATT, CDR2 SNEGSKA (reference sequence). V was cut by 0 bases and J by 7 bases, with 12 bases left in between. There are 13 residues in the CDR3.

On this clone: The DNA ends 3 residues before the CDR3 does, and the rest of the CDR3 is filled in from the germline J gene. The chain is built from TRBV10-2 and TRBJ2-3, with 7 positions matching TRBD1. The length of the CDR3 is 16 residues. The germline CDR1 and CDR2 sequences are WSHSY and SAAADI. Trimming removed 8 bases from V and 2 bases from J; junction bases left unmatched: 13. CDR3 region: CASVDRAKAITDTQYF. CDR3 DNA, as far as it was read: TGCGCCAGCGTCGACAGGGCAAAAGCCATCACAGATACG.

The CDR3 protein is CSGIVRSLYGYTF. Partial CDR3 DNA: TGCAGTGGCATTGTGAGGTCCCTCTATGGC. This chain connects TRBV20-1 to TRBJ1-2; D is unresolved. The CDR3 goes on 3 residues after the read ends, and that part is filled in from the germline J gene. The CDR3 length is 13 residues. V was cut by 7 bases and J by 4 bases, with 16 bases left in between. Per the germline V gene, CDR1 is DFQATT and CDR2 is SNEGSKA (reference sequence).

About this clone: One end of the junction fails to match germline, which may point to a read error. The CDR3 end is not reached by the read, which stops 3 residues before it; the germline J gene fills it in. The genes are TRBV6-1 and TRBJ2-1; D may correspond to TRBD1 or TRBD2 (5 bases each). This CDR3 has 13 amino acids. Germline V gene lookup returns CDR1 MNHNS and CDR2 SASEGT. The CDR3: CASREGAGNEQFF. The CDR3 DNA, read in part, is TGTGCCAGCAGAGAAGGGGCGGGTAATGAG.

On this clone: The sequenced fragment ends 3 residues before the CDR3 boundary, so the rest is inferred from the germline J gene. The V and J genes are TRBV30 and TRBJ2-1, with 8 nucleotides matching TRBD1. Looked up from germline, CDR1 is GTSNPN and CDR2 is SVGIG (reference sequence). Unmatched junction bases numbered 5, after V lost 0 bases and J lost 4 bases. The CDR3 is 15 residues long. Here the CDR3 reads CAWSVGRDRYNEQFF. CDR3 bases read: TGTGCCTGGAGTGTAGGGCGGGACAGGTACAATGAG.

In regard to this clone: The CDR3 is cut off 3 residues early in the read; its end comes from the germline J gene. V usage is TRBV20-1 and J usage is TRBJ2-5, with 10 bases that match TRBD2. V shed 3 bases, J shed 2 bases, and the junction held 12 bases outside the gene matches. This CDR3 comprises 17 residues. The germline CDR1 and CDR2 sequences are DFQATT and SNEGSKA (reference sequence). This CDR3 reads CSASTLAGALLQETQYF. The CDR3 DNA, read in part, is TGCAGTGCTAGTACCCTAGCGGGGGCCCTGTTGCAAGAGACC.

With respect to this clone: The read terminates 3 residues before the CDR3 end, so the remaining end is supplied by the germline J gene. The genes are TRBV9 and TRBJ2-1; a weak D match, TRBD1 (6 bases). The germline CDR1 and CDR2 sequences are SGDLS and YYNGEE. V was cut by 4 bases and J by 6 bases, with 14 bases left in between. The CDR3 contains 14 residues. This chain's CDR3 is CASSPSGTTNEQFF. CDR3 DNA, as far as it was read: TGTGCCAGCAGCCCTTCCGGGACAACCAATGAG.

Notes on this clone: The read comes to an end 3 residues before the CDR3 does, leaving the germline J gene to fill in the end. This chain joins TRBV9 and TRBJ2-7; 9 bases align to TRBD1. The trim removed 3 bases at V and 4 bases at J, leaving 8 bases unmatched. This CDR3 is 15 amino acids long. Looked up from germline, CDR1 is SGDLS and CDR2 is YYNGEE. The sequenced CDR3 bases are TGTGCCAGCAGCGCTACAGGGGGCCAGGGGTACGAG. Encoded protein: CASSATGGQGYE. The CDR3 in full is CASSATGGQGYEQYF.

About this clone itself: The read finishes 3 residues shy of the CDR3 end, and the germline J gene is used to complete it. This chain links TRBV7-9 with TRBJ2-3; tentatively, D is TRBD2 (6 bases). V was trimmed by 5 bases and J by 2 bases, leaving 14 bases between them. The CDR3 is 15 residues long. Germline values: CDR1 SEHNR, CDR2 FQNEAQ (reference sequence). The chain's CDR3 is CASSLSGVATDTQYF. CDR3 bases read: TGTGCCAGCAGCCTCTCGGGGGTGGCCACAGATACG. Together with reference TRBV7-9 and TRBJ2-3, the CDR3 gives the full variable domain: DTGVSQNPRHKITKRGQNVTFRCDPISEHNRLYWYRQTLGQGPEFLTYFQNEAQLEKSRLLSDRFSAERPKGSFSTLEIQRTEQGDSAMYLCASSLSGVATDTQYFGPGTRLTVL.

About this clone: The CDR3 end is not reached by the read, which stops 3 residues before it; the germline J gene fills it in. The gene calls are TRBV6-2 or TRBV6-3 and TRBJ1-4, with 7 bases aligning to TRBD1. V dropped 3 bases and J dropped 8; count of bases not matched to a gene: 12. The CDR3 loop spans 16 amino acids. Germline assignment: CDR1 MNHEY and CDR2 SVGEGT. This CDR3 is CASSYLTGQGGEKLFF. The DNA read from the CDR3 is TGTGCCAGCAGTTATCTGACAGGGCAAGGAGGAGAAAAA.

CDR3: CSASRVGSGNTIYF. The sequenced part of the CDR3 DNA is TGCAGTGCTAGCAGGGTAGGGTCTGGAAACACC. The chain recombines TRBV20-1 with TRBJ1-3; D is perhaps TRBD1 (5 bases). The sequence runs out 3 residues before the end of the CDR3; the remainder is reconstructed from the germline J gene. Germline CDR1 reads DFQATT; CDR2 reads SNEGSKA (reference sequence). Between the trimmed V and J ends, which lost 3 bases and 1 base, there was a span of 10 bases. CDR3 length: 14 amino acids.